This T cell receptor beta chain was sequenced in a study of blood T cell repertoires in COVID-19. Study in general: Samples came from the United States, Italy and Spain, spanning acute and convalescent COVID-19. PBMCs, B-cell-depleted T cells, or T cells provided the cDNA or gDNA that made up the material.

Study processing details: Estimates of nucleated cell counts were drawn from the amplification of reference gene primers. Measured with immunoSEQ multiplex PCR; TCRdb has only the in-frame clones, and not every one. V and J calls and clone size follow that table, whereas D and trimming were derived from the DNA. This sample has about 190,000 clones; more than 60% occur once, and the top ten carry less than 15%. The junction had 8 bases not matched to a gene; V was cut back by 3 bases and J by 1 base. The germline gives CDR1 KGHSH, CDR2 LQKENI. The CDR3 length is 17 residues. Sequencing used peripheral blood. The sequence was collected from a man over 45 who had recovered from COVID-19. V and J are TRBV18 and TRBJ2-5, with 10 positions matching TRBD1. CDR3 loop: CASSPPWTGGRQETQYF. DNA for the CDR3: TGTGCCAGCTCACCCCCGTGGACAGGGGGTCGCCAAGAGACCCAGTACTTC.